The rows below give T cell receptor beta chains drawn from one sample of a study of T cell responses to AZD1222 COVID-19 vaccine. Measured with immunoSEQ multiplex PCR; TCRdb has only the in-frame clones, and not every one. The sample lists approximately 130,000 clones; over 85% were seen once. Here the sequenced sample was peripheral blood, taken on day 0 of AZD1222 vaccination. These receptors came from an adult in good health. The CDR3 runs from the conserved cysteine through the conserved F or W. The D gene is left open where the match is weak. Where a row states a size, it is once, few, many or the class of an expanded clone; other rows omit it.

v_gene: TRBV29-1
len: 14
abundance: .
j_gene: TRBJ2-3
d_gene: .
CDR3nt: TGCAGCGTTATGAGGAGGGGGAGCACAGATACGCAGTATTTT
CDR3aa: CSVMRRGSTDTQYF

v_gene: TRBV2
len: 15
abundance: .
j_gene: TRBJ2-1
d_gene: TRBD2
CDR3nt: TGTGCCAGCAACCAGGAGGCGGGAGGGCCGAATGAGCAGTTCTTC
CDR3aa: CASNQEAGGPNEQFF

v_gene: TRBV5-1
len: 16
abundance: .
j_gene: TRBJ2-7
d_gene: .
CDR3nt: TGCGCCAGCAGCTTGGTCGGGGGAGGTAGACTATACGAGCAGTACTTC
CDR3aa: CASSLVGGGRLYEQYF

v_gene: TRBV12-3/TRBV12-4
len: 13
abundance: .
j_gene: TRBJ2-7
d_gene: TRBD1
CDR3nt: TGTGCCAGCAGTTTACGACAGGGGGCGGAGCAGTACTTC
CDR3aa: CASSLRQGAEQYF

v_gene: TRBV6-2/TRBV6-3
len: 11
abundance: few
j_gene: TRBJ2-7
d_gene: .
CDR3nt: TGTGCCAGCAGCCGTGGGACCGAGCAGTACTTC
CDR3aa: CASSRGTEQYF

v_gene: TRBV7-3
len: 15
abundance: .
j_gene: TRBJ2-1
d_gene: TRBD2
CDR3nt: TGTGCCAGCAGCACAGCGGGGAGCTCCTACAATGAGCAGTTCTTC
CDR3aa: CASSTAGSSYNEQFF

v_gene: TRBV5-4
len: 17
abundance: .
j_gene: TRBJ2-6
d_gene: TRBD2
CDR3nt: TGTGCCAGCAGCTTGGCCACTAGCGGCTCTGGGGCCAACGTCCTGACTTTC
CDR3aa: CASSLATSGSGANVLTF

v_gene: TRBV5-1
len: 15
abundance: .
j_gene: TRBJ1-5
d_gene: .
CDR3nt: TGCGCCAGCAGCTTGGGGTTCGGCTACAATCAGCCCCAGCATTTT
CDR3aa: CASSLGFGYNQPQHF

v_gene: TRBV4-1
len: 20
abundance: once
j_gene: TRBJ1-2
d_gene: .
CDR3nt: TGCGCCAGCAGCCAAGGGGGTAGAGGCCGGAAGGGAACAAACCTCTATGGCTACACCTTC
CDR3aa: CASSQGGRGRKGTNLYGYTF

v_gene: TRBV28
len: 14
abundance: .
j_gene: TRBJ1-5
d_gene: .
CDR3nt: TGTGCCAGCAGCTTAACCAGGGTCAATCAGCCCCAGCATTTT
CDR3aa: CASSLTRVNQPQHF

v_gene: TRBV4-1
len: 16
abundance: .
j_gene: TRBJ1-2
d_gene: .
CDR3nt: TGCGCCAGCAGCCAAGGGGAGGGGGGCGCGGACTATGGCTACACCTTC
CDR3aa: CASSQGEGGADYGYTF

v_gene: TRBV28
len: 11
abundance: .
j_gene: TRBJ1-4
d_gene: .
CDR3nt: TGTGCCAGCGCAGGGGAGGAAAAACTGTTTTTT
CDR3aa: CASAGEEKLFF

v_gene: TRBV6-5
len: 12
abundance: .
j_gene: TRBJ1-2
d_gene: .
CDR3nt: TGTGCCAGCAGCCAGGGAAACTATGGCTACACCTTC
CDR3aa: CASSQGNYGYTF

v_gene: TRBV28
len: 16
abundance: .
j_gene: TRBJ1-1
d_gene: TRBD1
CDR3nt: TGTGCCAGCACCGAAAATAGGGCAGGGGGCACCACTGAAGCTTTCTTT
CDR3aa: CASTENRAGGTTEAFF

v_gene: TRBV9
len: 15
abundance: .
j_gene: TRBJ2-7
d_gene: .
CDR3nt: TGTGCCAGCAGTCGTAGAGGGTCAGGGGATTACGAGCAGTACTTC
CDR3aa: CASSRRGSGDYEQYF

v_gene: TRBV19
len: 14
abundance: .
j_gene: TRBJ1-5
d_gene: .
CDR3nt: TGTGCCAGTAGTATAACGGGCCTCAATCAGCCCCAGCATTTT
CDR3aa: CASSITGLNQPQHF

v_gene: TRBV19
len: 15
abundance: .
j_gene: TRBJ2-7
d_gene: TRBD1
CDR3nt: TGTGCCAGTAGTATCATGACAGGGGGAGGAAGCGAGCAGTACTTC
CDR3aa: CASSIMTGGGSEQYF

v_gene: TRBV10-3
len: 13
abundance: .
j_gene: TRBJ1-5
d_gene: .
CDR3nt: TGTGCCATCAGTGAGAATGGGGTCCAGCCCCAGCATTTT
CDR3aa: CAISENGVQPQHF

v_gene: TRBV5-4
len: 17
abundance: .
j_gene: TRBJ2-7
d_gene: .
CDR3nt: TGTGCCAGCAGCTTGCAAGATGGGGGTTTTTCGTTTGTCGAGCAGTACTTC
CDR3aa: CASSLQDGGFSFVEQYF

v_gene: TRBV2
len: 17
abundance: .
j_gene: TRBJ1-5
d_gene: TRBD1
CDR3nt: TGTGCCAGCAGCGACGACAGGGGGCTTAGTGGCAATCAGCCCCAGCATTTT
CDR3aa: CASSDDRGLSGNQPQHF

v_gene: TRBV20-1
len: 15
abundance: .
j_gene: TRBJ2-7
d_gene: .
CDR3nt: TGCAGTGCTAGTGCACGGGGGCGCGGGTCCTACGAGCAGTACTTC
CDR3aa: CSASARGRGSYEQYF

v_gene: TRBV11-1
len: 15
abundance: .
j_gene: TRBJ2-5
d_gene: TRBD1
CDR3nt: TGTGCCAGCAGCTTAGCCGACAGGGGAGGAGAGACCCAGTACTTC
CDR3aa: CASSLADRGGETQYF

v_gene: TRBV10-2
len: 11
abundance: .
j_gene: TRBJ1-3
d_gene: .
CDR3nt: TGCGCCAGCAGTGGAGAAAACACCATATATTTT
CDR3aa: CASSGENTIYF

v_gene: TRBV28
len: 13
abundance: .
j_gene: TRBJ1-2
d_gene: .
CDR3nt: TGTGCCAGCAGTTTATCATATCGGGATGGCTACACCTTC
CDR3aa: CASSLSYRDGYTF

v_gene: TRBV27
len: 15
abundance: .
j_gene: TRBJ2-3
d_gene: TRBD1
CDR3nt: TGTGCCAGCAGTTTAGTTAGACAGGGGACAGATACGCAGTATTTT
CDR3aa: CASSLVRQGTDTQYF

v_gene: TRBV6-6
len: 15
abundance: .
j_gene: TRBJ2-7
d_gene: TRBD2
CDR3nt: TGTGCCAGCAGGCGCGAGCGGGAGCCCCCCTACGAGCAGTACTTC
CDR3aa: CASRREREPPYEQYF

v_gene: TRBV4-1
len: 15
abundance: .
j_gene: TRBJ1-4
d_gene: .
CDR3nt: TGCGCCAGCAGCCAAGAGGGGACACAGGGCCCTAAACTGTTTTTT
CDR3aa: CASSQEGTQGPKLFF

v_gene: TRBV6-6
len: 15
abundance: .
j_gene: TRBJ1-1
d_gene: .
CDR3nt: TGTGCCAGCAGTCAGGCGGACGGGCCGAATACTGAAGCTTTCTTT
CDR3aa: CASSQADGPNTEAFF

v_gene: TRBV7-9
len: 14
abundance: .
j_gene: TRBJ1-1
d_gene: .
CDR3nt: TGTGCCAGCAGCTTGATAGGCGCCAAGACTGAAGCTTTCTTT
CDR3aa: CASSLIGAKTEAFF

v_gene: TRBV19
len: 14
abundance: .
j_gene: TRBJ1-2
d_gene: .
CDR3nt: TGTGCCAGTACCCCCCTCACAGGGTTCGGAGGCTACATCTTC
CDR3aa: CASTPLTGFGGYIF

v_gene: TRBV6-5
len: 15
abundance: .
j_gene: TRBJ2-1
d_gene: .
CDR3nt: TGTGCCACCGTAATGCAGGCGGGACCCGCTTATGAGCAGTTCTTC
CDR3aa: CATVMQAGPAYEQFF

v_gene: TRBV12-3/TRBV12-4
len: 11
abundance: .
j_gene: TRBJ2-1
d_gene: .
CDR3nt: TGTGCCAGCAGCCCGGGGATAGAGCAGTTCTTC
CDR3aa: CASSPGIEQFF

v_gene: TRBV28
len: 17
abundance: .
j_gene: TRBJ1-5
d_gene: .
CDR3nt: TGTGCCAGCAGTTCTCCCCAAGGGTTGTATAGCAATCAGCCCCAGCATTTT
CDR3aa: CASSSPQGLYSNQPQHF

v_gene: TRBV21-1
len: 17
abundance: once
j_gene: TRBJ1-5
d_gene: .
CDR3nt: TGTGCCAGCAGCAAAGGGTCAGCATTTCGCAGCAATCAGCCCCAGCATTTT
CDR3aa: CASSKGSAFRSNQPQHF

v_gene: TRBV5-1
len: 15
abundance: once
j_gene: TRBJ2-3
d_gene: .
CDR3nt: TGCGCCAGCGGAATTGGGGGGGCCAACACAGATACGCAGTATTTT
CDR3aa: CASGIGGANTDTQYF

v_gene: TRBV2
len: 15
abundance: .
j_gene: TRBJ1-3
d_gene: .
CDR3nt: TGTGCCAGCACAGGCCGGTTCCTATCTGGAAACACCATATATTTT
CDR3aa: CASTGRFLSGNTIYF

v_gene: TRBV7-3
len: 15
abundance: .
j_gene: TRBJ2-3
d_gene: .
CDR3nt: TGTGCCAGCAGCTTGGGTAGCGCCCGCACAGATACGCAGTATTTT
CDR3aa: CASSLGSARTDTQYF

v_gene: TRBV11-1
len: 15
abundance: .
j_gene: TRBJ2-4
d_gene: .
CDR3nt: TGTGCCAGCAGCTCCACCGACAGAGCCAAAAACATTCAGTACTTC
CDR3aa: CASSSTDRAKNIQYF

v_gene: TRBV2
len: 14
abundance: .
j_gene: TRBJ2-7
d_gene: TRBD2
CDR3nt: TGTGCCAGCTGGGGGGGACGGACTACCTACGAGCAGTACTTC
CDR3aa: CASWGGRTTYEQYF

v_gene: TRBV28
len: 14
abundance: .
j_gene: TRBJ1-6
d_gene: .
CDR3nt: TGTGCCAGCAGTTGGAAGGGGATTGTCTCACCCCTCCACTTT
CDR3aa: CASSWKGIVSPLHF

v_gene: TRBV7-9
len: 15
abundance: .
j_gene: TRBJ1-1
d_gene: .
CDR3nt: TGTGCCAGCAGCTTAGACAGGGTAAGGAACACTGAAGCTTTCTTT
CDR3aa: CASSLDRVRNTEAFF

v_gene: TRBV7-2
len: 18
abundance: .
j_gene: TRBJ2-7
d_gene: .
CDR3nt: TGTGCCAGCAGCCCCGCGGGTTATGTCAGGGACGTCTCCTACGAGCAGTACTTC
CDR3aa: CASSPAGYVRDVSYEQYF

v_gene: TRBV6-5
len: 14
abundance: .
j_gene: TRBJ1-1
d_gene: .
CDR3nt: TGTGCCAGCAGTTACTCGATTGTAGGGACTGAAGCTTTCTTT
CDR3aa: CASSYSIVGTEAFF

v_gene: TRBV6-1
len: 13
abundance: .
j_gene: TRBJ1-2
d_gene: .
CDR3nt: TGTGCCAGCAGTGAACACAGGGACTATGGCTACACCTTC
CDR3aa: CASSEHRDYGYTF

v_gene: TRBV27
len: 15
abundance: .
j_gene: TRBJ1-3
d_gene: TRBD1
CDR3nt: TGTGCCAGCAGTCGGGACAGTTACTCTGGAAACACCATATATTTT
CDR3aa: CASSRDSYSGNTIYF

v_gene: TRBV3-1/TRBV3-2
len: 13
abundance: .
j_gene: TRBJ2-7
d_gene: .
CDR3nt: TGTGCCAGCAGCCCTCGAGAGACCTACGAGCAGTACTTC
CDR3aa: CASSPRETYEQYF

v_gene: TRBV5-1
len: 15
abundance: .
j_gene: TRBJ1-2
d_gene: TRBD1
CDR3nt: TGCGCCAGCAGCTTCTCCGACAGGGGGCTAGGGGGCTACACCTTC
CDR3aa: CASSFSDRGLGGYTF

v_gene: TRBV5-4
len: 14
abundance: once
j_gene: TRBJ2-1
d_gene: .
CDR3nt: TGTGCCAGCAGCCTACGGGACATCTACAATGAGCAGTTCTTC
CDR3aa: CASSLRDIYNEQFF

v_gene: TRBV5-8
len: 16
abundance: .
j_gene: TRBJ2-4
d_gene: TRBD2
CDR3nt: TGTGCCAGCAGCTTGGGACTAGCGGGAGGGTTGTACATTCAGTACTTC
CDR3aa: CASSLGLAGGLYIQYF

v_gene: TRBV7-2
len: 16
abundance: .
j_gene: TRBJ1-3
d_gene: .
CDR3nt: TGTGCCAGCAGCTCGGGAGGGCCCACCTCTGGAAACACCATATATTTT
CDR3aa: CASSSGGPTSGNTIYF

v_gene: TRBV4-2
len: 17
abundance: .
j_gene: TRBJ1-6
d_gene: TRBD1
CDR3nt: TGTGCCAGCAGCCAAACCCGGGACAGGGGGCCGGATTCACCCCTCCACTTT
CDR3aa: CASSQTRDRGPDSPLHF

v_gene: TRBV28
len: 15
abundance: .
j_gene: TRBJ1-3
d_gene: TRBD1
CDR3nt: TGTGCCAGCCCCACGCGGGGACAGGGACTAAACACCATATATTTT
CDR3aa: CASPTRGQGLNTIYF

v_gene: TRBV5-1
len: 14
abundance: .
j_gene: TRBJ2-2
d_gene: .
CDR3nt: TGCGCCAGCAGCTCCATACAGGGCACCGGGGAGCTGTTTTTT
CDR3aa: CASSSIQGTGELFF

v_gene: TRBV20-1
len: 14
abundance: .
j_gene: TRBJ2-5
d_gene: .
CDR3nt: TGCAGTGCTAGTAGGGGGAACACTAAAGAGACCCAGTACTTC
CDR3aa: CSASRGNTKETQYF